The 29 T cell receptor beta chains given below trace back to one sample, sequenced in a study of response to subunit inactivated influenza vaccine. TCRdb reprocessed the RT-PCR reads via MiXCR and lists one record per CDR3 protein. The sample holds fewer than 250,000 distinct CDR3 sequences, about 15% seen once. The sample here was CD8+ T cells sorted from PBMCs, taken 5 days after vaccination. These receptor sequences come from a man aged 50-59 years who received an inactivated influenza vaccine.

This clonotype turned up a few times. This rearrangement joins TRBV29-1 to TRBJ2-7; D possibly corresponds to TRBD2 (6 bases). V lost 7 bases and J lost 3, with 25 bases in between. The CDR3 runs to 16 residues. Germline V lookup: CDR1 SQVTM, CDR2 ANQGSEA. CDR3 in DNA: TGCAGCGCGATAGCGGTCGGGACTCTTCATGACTACGAGCAGTACTTC. Amino acid sequence: CSAIAVGTLHDYEQYF.

The chain combines TRBV12-3 or TRBV12-4 with TRBJ2-3; possibly TRBD2 for D (6 bases). This CDR3 region has 14 residues. V gave up 1 base and J gave up 8 bases, with 13 bases separating them. CDR3 nucleotide sequence: TGTGCCAGCAGTTTAGACGGGGGACGGAGTACGCAGTATTTT. Protein sequence: CASSLDGGRSTQYF.

This clonotype was found a few times. The chain carries TRBV12-3 or TRBV12-4 and TRBJ2-7, with 8 positions matching TRBD2. The CDR3 consists of 13 residues. The trim removed 8 bases at V and 4 bases at J, leaving 7 bases unmatched. CDR3 sequence: CASGGTSPYEQYF. DNA for the CDR3: TGTGCCAGCGGCGGGACTAGTCCGTACGAGCAGTACTTC.

V gene TRBV10-2 combines with J gene TRBJ1-2; tentatively, D is TRBD1 (6 bases). V was cut by 0 bases and J by 5 bases, with 7 bases left in between. The CDR3 is 13 residues long. Germline-derived CDR1 and CDR2 are WSHSY and SAAADI. Here the CDR3 DNA reads TGCGCCAGCAGTGAGTCGGGACAATATGGCTACACCTTC. As protein: CASSESGQYGYTF.

The chain links TRBV5-6 to TRBJ1-6, with D possibly matching TRBD1 (5 bases). The ends were cut back, 4 bases at V and 9 bases at J, with 8 bases in the middle. Germline values: CDR1 SGHDT, CDR2 YYEEEE. The CDR3 spans 12 residues. DNA of the CDR3: TGTGCCAGCAGCGCCGGGGGTTCACCCCTCCACTTT. Encoded protein: CASSAGGSPLHF.

The genes are TRBV20-1 and TRBJ1-4; the match to TRBD1 covers 8 bases. The CDR3 sequence is 16 residues long. The ends lost 5 bases at V and 0 bases at J; junction bases unmatched: 8. Germline V gene lookup returns CDR1 DFQATT and CDR2 SNEGSKA (reference sequence). The CDR3 spells CSASIQGGPTNEKLFF. The CDR3 coding sequence is TGCAGTGCTTCAATACAGGGGGGACCAACTAATGAAAAACTGTTTTTT.

This clonotype has just a few counts. This rearrangement joins TRBV4-2 to TRBJ1-4; maybe TRBD1 (6 bases). The CDR3 spans 14 residues. The V gene lost 2 bases and the J gene lost 4 bases, with 8 bases spanning the gap. Germline assignment: CDR1 LGHNA and CDR2 YNFKEQ. CDR3 residues: CASSQWTDNEKLFF. The CDR3 nucleotides read TGTGCCAGCAGCCAATGGACAGATAATGAAAAACTGTTTTTT.

This clonotype was picked up a small number of times. The chain combines TRBV10-3 with TRBJ1-3; 7 positions agree with TRBD1. The germline gives CDR1 ENHRY, CDR2 SYGVKD. Unmatched junction bases numbered 1, after V lost 5 bases and J lost 0 bases. The CDR3 loop spans 14 amino acids. The CDR3 sequence is CAISTGASGNTIYF. In nucleotides, the CDR3 is TGTGCCATCAGTACAGGGGCCTCTGGAAACACCATATATTTT.

This clonotype was observed at least ten times. The chain has TRBV3-1 and TRBJ1-4, with D maybe TRBD1 (5 bases). CDR3 length: 17 amino acids. CDR1 is LGHDT, CDR2 YNNKEL, per germline (reference sequence). Trimming shortened V by 4 bases and J by 2 bases, and 17 bases separated the two germline ends. CDR3 in amino acids: CASSPHLGEKTNEKLFF. For the CDR3, the DNA is TGTGCCAGCAGCCCACACCTGGGGGAGAAGACTAATGAAAAACTGTTTTTT.

There are a few counts of this clonotype. This rearrangement joins TRBV27 to TRBJ2-2; 8 bases match TRBD1. The junction had 3 bases not matched to a gene; V was cut back by 5 bases and J by 4 bases. Germline CDR1 MNHEY, CDR2 SMNVEV (reference sequence). The CDR3 has 14 residues. The CDR3 sequence: CASSHGQGTGELFF. Here the CDR3 DNA reads TGTGCCAGCAGTCACGGACAGGGCACCGGGGAGCTGTTTTTT.

This clonotype was seen a few times. The chain couples TRBV20-1 to TRBJ2-3; TRBD1 matches 8 bases. The CDR3 loop spans 15 amino acids. Germline V lookup: CDR1 DFQATT, CDR2 SNEGSKA (reference sequence). V trimming: 5 bases; J trimming: 5 bases; junction bases outside the gene matches: 12. CDR3 nucleotides: TGCAGTGCTTCTAGGACAGGGAAAGTTGGAGATACGCAGTATTTT. This codes for CSASRTGKVGDTQYF.

This clonotype was counted only a few times. The chain has TRBV30 and TRBJ2-7; the D call may be TRBD1 or TRBD2 (5 bases each). Trimming stripped 4 bases from V and 5 bases from J, with 15 bases between. The CDR3 is 13 amino acids. Germline V gene data show CDR1 as GTSNPN and CDR2 as SVGIG (reference sequence). CDR3 bases: TGTGCCTGGACCAGAGAGGGGTTCCACGAGCAGTACTTC. Its protein is CAWTREGFHEQYF.

A few counts support this clonotype. The chain is built from TRBV4-2 and TRBJ2-1; 9 bases match TRBD1. The ends lost 1 base at V and 2 bases at J; junction bases unmatched: 3. The CDR3 runs to 16 residues. Germline V gene data show CDR1 as LGHNA and CDR2 as YNFKEQ. CDR3 loop: CASSQVGQGTYNEQFF. CDR3 nucleotide sequence: TGTGCCAGCAGCCAAGTGGGACAGGGAACCTACAATGAGCAGTTCTTC.

The CDR3 sequence: CASSQYRTSTGELFF. Here the CDR3 DNA reads TGTGCCAGCAGCCAATACAGGACGTCCACCGGGGAGCTGTTTTTT. The chain has TRBV3-1 and TRBJ2-2; possible D gene TRBD1, 5 bases. Trimming stripped 2 bases from V and 4 bases from J, with 11 bases between. There are 15 residues in the CDR3. Germline-derived CDR1 and CDR2 are LGHDT and YNNKEL (reference sequence).

The chain is built from TRBV3-1 and TRBJ2-5, with unresolved D. V gave up 3 bases and J gave up 3 bases, with 5 bases separating them. The germline gives CDR1 LGHDT, CDR2 YNNKEL (reference sequence). The CDR3 has 12 amino acids. The CDR3 DNA is TGTGCCAGCAGCCACGAAAAAGAGACCCAGTACTTC. Translation gives CASSHEKETQYF.

This clonotype was seen at least ten times. CDR3 in amino acids: CAINRDRGTGELFF. Here the CDR3 DNA reads TGTGCCATCAACCGGGACAGGGGCACCGGGGAGCTGTTTTTT. This chain connects TRBV10-3 to TRBJ2-2, with 10 bases aligning to TRBD1. Per germline, CDR1 ENHRY and CDR2 SYGVKD. The V gene end was trimmed by 7 bases and the J gene end by 4 bases; junction bases not matched to a gene: 3. CDR3 size: 14 residues.

This chain links TRBV12-3 or TRBV12-4 with TRBJ2-5; 9 nucleotides align to TRBD2. CDR3 length: 16 amino acids. Trimming took 6 bases from V and 3 from J; bases not matched to a gene: 11. CDR3 DNA: TGTGCCAGCAGGTCCGGGACTAGCAGGGGGAAAGAGACCCAGTACTTC. Translated: CASRSGTSRGKETQYF.

The J gene is TRBJ2-2, the V gene TRBV7-9, with D tentatively TRBD2 (5 bases). The V and J ends lost 1 base and 2 bases respectively, with 8 bases between them. The CDR3 is made up of 15 amino acids. Looked up from germline, CDR1 is SEHNR and CDR2 is FQNEAQ (reference sequence). The CDR3 DNA follows: TGTGCCAGCAGCTTAGAACTAGTTAACACCGGGGAGCTGTTTTTT. It yields the protein CASSLELVNTGELFF.

This clonotype was picked up a small number of times. The J gene is TRBJ2-7, the V gene TRBV28; TRBD1 or TRBD2 may be the D gene (7 bases each). From germline, CDR1 is MDHEN and CDR2 SYDVKM. Trimming pared 2 bases from V and 6 bases from J, leaving 11 bases between. This CDR3 has 13 amino acids. The CDR3 coding sequence is TGTGCCAGCAGTTTAAGCGGGACAGCCGAGCAGTACTTC. Protein product: CASSLSGTAEQYF.

V and J are TRBV12-3 or TRBV12-4 and TRBJ1-4; tentative D call: TRBD1 (5 bases). Deletions cut 7 bases from V and 5 bases from J, with 11 bases between. CDR3 length equals 13 residues. The CDR3 reads CASNLGGNEKLFF. The CDR3 DNA sequence: TGTGCCAGCAACCTCGGGGGGAATGAAAAACTGTTTTTT.

In this sample, this clonotype turned up many times. The V and J genes are TRBV6-2 or TRBV6-3 and TRBJ2-7; possibly TRBD1 for D (5 bases). Trimming pared 3 bases from V and 5 bases from J, leaving 11 bases between. Germline V lookup: CDR1 MNHEY, CDR2 SVGEGT. CDR3 length: 13 residues. This CDR3 is CASSYSGFDEQYF. In DNA, the CDR3 is TGTGCCAGCAGTTATTCAGGGTTCGACGAGCAGTACTTC.

A few counts support this clonotype. This sequence joins TRBV2 and TRBJ1-5; D is possibly TRBD1 (5 bases). The V gene's germline CDR1 is SNHLY and CDR2 FYNNEI. The CDR3 spans 15 residues. Trimming removed 6 bases at V and 0 bases at J, with 12 bases between. Here the CDR3 DNA reads TGTGCCAGCAGCCCCGACAGTTTTAGCAATCAGCCCCAGCATTTT. Encoded protein: CASSPDSFSNQPQHF.

In its sample, this clonotype was seen a few times. This sequence joins TRBV24-1 and TRBJ2-1; D gene ambiguous. V was clipped by 3 bases and J by 1 base, with 15 bases between them. Germline CDR1 KGHDR, CDR2 SFDVKD. The CDR3 is 17 amino acids. The CDR3 loop is CATSDITPDHSYNEQFF. The CDR3 DNA reads TGTGCCACCAGTGATATTACTCCCGATCATTCCTACAATGAGCAGTTCTTC.

The V and J genes are TRBV6-2 or TRBV6-3 and TRBJ2-1; 10 bases agree with TRBD2. Germline values: CDR1 MNHEY, CDR2 SVGEGT. V dropped 4 bases and J dropped 8; count of bases not matched to a gene: 11. This CDR3 spans 16 amino acids. The CDR3 protein is CASSWTSGPQGDEQFF. The CDR3, as DNA: TGTGCCAGCAGTTGGACTAGCGGTCCTCAAGGGGATGAGCAGTTCTTC.

This clonotype occurred many times. At one end, the junction sequence differs from germline, possibly due to a read error. V gene TRBV29-1 combines with J gene TRBJ2-5, with no clear D. Germline V lookup: CDR1 SQVTM, CDR2 ANQGSEA. The CDR3 has 11 amino acids. The CDR3 is CSFEIRETQYF. In nucleotides, the CDR3 is TGCAGCTTTGAGATTCGAGAGACCCAGTACTTC.

A single count supports this clonotype. The V and J genes are TRBV12-3 or TRBV12-4 and TRBJ2-7; 9 positions agree with TRBD1. This CDR3 is 18 amino acids long. With V trimmed by 10 bases and J by 0 bases, 19 bases remained unmatched. The CDR3 bases are TGTGCCATCTGTTTAGCGCCGGGACAGGGCCTTAGCTCCTACGAGCAGTACTTC. Translation: CAICLAPGQGLSSYEQYF.

V and J are TRBV9 and TRBJ1-1, with D hard to call. The germline V and J ends were trimmed by 1 base and 0 bases, with 13 bases remaining between them. Germline lookup yields CDR1 SGDLS and CDR2 YYNGEE. The CDR3 extends over 16 amino acids. CDR3 sequence (DNA): TGTGCCAGCAGCGTATCGGGCAGCCATATGAACACTGAAGCTTTCTTT. Translation gives CASSVSGSHMNTEAFF.

DNA for the CDR3: TGCGCCAGTACGGGGACTAGCGGGAGGAATTACGATGAGCAGTTCTTC. This gives the protein CASTGTSGRNYDEQFF. The chain recombines TRBV5-1 with TRBJ2-1; 15 bases agree with TRBD2. This CDR3 spans 16 amino acids. The germline V gene has CDR1 SGHRS and CDR2 YFSETQ. With 8 bases clipped from V and 8 bases from J, the junction kept 11 bases outside the gene matches.

This clonotype occurred a few times. This sequence joins TRBV7-8 and TRBJ2-1; 10 positions agree with TRBD1. Germline loops: CDR1 SGHVS, CDR2 FQNEAQ. This CDR3 has 14 amino acids. After removal of 8 bases from V and 7 bases from J, the junction contained 8 bases not matched to a gene. The CDR3 protein is CASGGEDRGNEQFF. CDR3 sequence (DNA): TGTGCCAGCGGGGGAGAGGACAGGGGGAATGAGCAGTTCTTC.